The 24 T cell receptor beta chains below all came from one sample that was sequenced in a study of tumor and adjacent non-tumor tissue in lung cancer. No cell sorting was done before RNA was extracted from the tissue. The normal lung tissue was taken more than 3 cm from the tumor edge. TCRbeta libraries were built with three rounds of nested PCR, modified from ARM-PCR. TCRdb called the multiplex PCR reads again in MiXCR, with one record for every CDR3 protein. This table has 70,000 to 95,000 distinct CDR3 sequences, around 80% appearing once. Specimen: distant non-tumor lung tissue. The receptors stem from a man between 65 and 85 years old with non-small cell lung cancer.

The chain is built from TRBV6-5 and TRBJ2-1; tentatively, D is TRBD2 (6 bases). With 4 bases removed from V and 14 bases from J, the gap between germline ends came to 30 bases. This CDR3 is built from 17 residues. CDR1 and CDR2 from the germline V gene are MNHEY and SVGAGI. The chain's CDR3 is CASSFPLSGEPYNEEFF. The DNA of the CDR3 is TGTGCCAGCAGTTTCCCCTTATCGGGAGAACCCTACAACGAGGAGTTCTTC.

This clonotype was counted a few times. This may stem from a read error, because a much larger clone lies one nucleotide away. The chain links TRBV12-3 or TRBV12-4 to TRBJ1-1; D is unresolved. This CDR3 contains 13 residues. The V end lost 1 base, the J end lost 3 bases, and 6 bases lay between the germline ends. CDR3 protein: CASSLGMDTEAFF. The CDR3 DNA is TGTGCCAGCAGTTTAGGGATGGACACTGAAGCTTTCTTT.

About this clonotype itself: The junction differs from germline at one of its ends, possibly a read error. CDR3 region: CASNLGVSDKSFF. CDR3 DNA sequence: TGTGCCAGCAACTTAGGGGTATCCGATAAATCTTTCTTT. This rearrangement joins TRBV11-2 to TRBJ1-1; perhaps TRBD1 as D (5 bases). This CDR3 comprises 13 residues. Per germline, CDR1 SGHAT and CDR2 FQNNGV.

This clonotype is a singleton in its sample. The chain couples TRBV11-2 to TRBJ2-3, with D possibly TRBD2 on 7 matching bases. The CDR3 runs 17 residues. The germline V and J ends were trimmed by 5 bases and 5 bases, with 23 bases remaining between them. The germline V gene encodes CDR1 SGHAT and CDR2 FQNNGV. In nucleotides, the CDR3 is TGTGCCAGCAGCCATAGAGTAGTGGGGGGGCATCGAGATACGCAGTATTTT. Its protein product is CASSHRVVGGHRDTQYF.

This clonotype occurred a few times. A read error may be the cause here, since a much bigger clone is one base away. The rearrangement uses TRBV12-3 or TRBV12-4 and TRBJ2-2, with D uncertain. The CDR3 is 15 residues long. The V and J ends lost 3 bases and 3 bases respectively, with 11 bases between them. As DNA, the CDR3 is TGTGCCAGCAGTTTGTACAGCACCGACACCGGGGAGCTGTTTTTT. Protein product: CASSLYSTDTGELFF.

With regard to this clonotype: A much more abundant neighbour one base away suggests this may be a read error. The chain carries TRBV6-6 and TRBJ1-2, with a possible D match to TRBD1 (6 bases). The CDR3 sequence is 14 residues long. CDR1 and CDR2 from the germline V gene are MNHNY and SVGAGI (reference sequence). Trimming took 7 bases from V and 4 from J, leaving 16 bases between them. The CDR3 here is CASTPDSGLYGYTF. CDR3 bases: TGTGCCAGCACCCCGGACAGTGGGCTCTATGGCTACACCTTC.

Comments on this clonotype: Its ends do not fully match the called genes, so a read error is possible. The V gene is TRBV29-1, the J gene TRBJ1-2; D ambiguous. The germline V gene has CDR1 SQVTM and CDR2 ANQGSEA. The CDR3 runs to 15 residues. DNA of the CDR3: TGTAGCGTTGAAGATCAAGACGGCCCCAACTATGGCAACACCTTC. The encoded protein is CSVEDQDGPNYGNTF.

J is TRBJ2-3 and V is TRBV6-4; no clear D gene. Trimming removed 2 bases at V and 1 base at J, with 10 bases between. Germline V gene lookup returns CDR1 MRHNA and CDR2 SNTAGT. This CDR3 spans 15 amino acids. CDR3 protein: CASSDGTSGTDTQYF. As DNA, the CDR3 is TGTGCCAGCAGTGACGGAACTTCGGGCACAGATACGCAGTATTTT.

V and J are TRBV18 and TRBJ2-7; D uncertain. Looked up from germline, CDR1 is KGHSH and CDR2 is LQKENI. CDR3 length equals 14 residues. V dropped 3 bases and J dropped 6 bases, with 15 bases sitting between them. The CDR3 here is CASSPKVPGFEQYF. Here the CDR3 DNA reads TGTGCCAGCTCACCGAAGGTTCCCGGGTTCGAGCAGTACTTC.

This rearrangement joins TRBV29-1 to TRBJ1-2; D gene uncertain. CDR3 length: 13 residues. Germline V gene data show CDR1 as SQVTM and CDR2 as ANQGSEA. This chain's CDR3 is CIILQTGVYGYTF. In nucleotides, the CDR3 is TGCATCATTCTCCAGACGGGAGTCTATGGCTACACCTTC.

On this clonotype itself: The junction shows a germline mismatch at one end, possibly a read error. The V gene is TRBV4-1, the J gene TRBJ2-7, with TRBD2 matching over 11 bases. There are 16 residues in the CDR3. Germline CDR1 and CDR2: MGHRA and YSYEKL. The CDR3 protein is CAGSRTLAGEGDKEYF. CDR3 nucleotide sequence: TGCGCCGGCAGCCGGACACTAGCGGGAGAGGGGGACAAGGAGTACTTC.

With respect to this clonotype: At one end, the junction sequence differs from germline, possibly due to a read error. The chain has TRBV5-5 and TRBJ2-2; D possibly corresponds to TRBD2 (6 bases). The CDR3 has 12 amino acids. CDR1 is SGHKS, CDR2 YYEKEE, per germline (reference sequence). DNA for the CDR3: TGTGCCAGCAGATCCCCGACCGGGGGGCTGTTTTTT. This sequence encodes CASRSPTGGLFF.

Comment on this clonotype: Germline is not matched at one junction end, which may reflect a read error. J is TRBJ2-1 and V is TRBV11-2; D ambiguous. The CDR3 runs to 14 residues. CDR1 and CDR2 from the germline V gene are SGHAT and FQNNGV. Here the CDR3 reads CASSPQGQYNEQLF. CDR3 coding DNA: TGTGCCAGCAGCCCCCAAGGGCAGTACAATGAACAGCTCTTC.

This clonotype was counted only a few times. The germline gene is not matched at one end of the junction; a read error may be the cause. The chain couples TRBV6-1 to TRBJ2-2; D is perhaps TRBD1 or TRBD2 (5 bases each). The V gene's germline CDR1 is MNHNS and CDR2 SASEGT. This CDR3 is 12 amino acids long. CDR3 sequence (DNA): TGTGACAGCTTTGGGGCGCCCGGGGAGTTGTTTTTT. As protein: CDSFGAPGELFF.

In the case of this clonotype: The junction does not match germline at one end; this may be a read error. The chain couples TRBV7-8 to TRBJ1-1, with D unresolved. CDR3 length: 14 amino acids. Germline CDR1 SGHVS, CDR2 FQNEAQ. The DNA of the CDR3 is TGTGTCAGCAGCTTAGTATGGGGTGACACTAAAGCTTTCTTT. Encoded protein: CVSSLVWGDTKAFF.

About this clonotype itself: A much larger clone differs by one base, so this may be a read error. The V call is TRBV14, the J call TRBJ2-1; D unclear. Germline values: CDR1 SGHDN, CDR2 FVKESK. This CDR3 is built from 13 residues. The V end lost 1 base, the J end lost 9 bases, and 10 bases lay between the germline ends. CDR3 amino acids: CASSQGGRSEQFF. In DNA, the CDR3 is TGTGCCAGCAGCCAAGGGGGTAGGAGTGAGCAGTTCTTC.

The chain has TRBV6-2 or TRBV6-3 and TRBJ1-5; TRBD1 matches 7 bases. V was pared by 9 bases and J by 5 bases, with 10 bases of the junction left unmatched. In germline, CDR1 is MNHEY, CDR2 SVGEGT. This CDR3 spans 14 amino acids. The CDR3 nucleotides are TGTGCCAGTGGTTACTTCGGGACAGATCAGCCCCAGCATTTT. The encoded protein is CASGYFGTDQPQHF.

On this clonotype itself: Being one base from a much bigger clone, this may be a read error. The chain carries TRBV7-8 and TRBJ1-2, with a weak D call TRBD1 (6 bases). The germline CDR1 and CDR2 sequences are SGHVS and FQNEAQ. The CDR3 is made up of 14 amino acids. DNA of the CDR3: TGTGCCAGCAGCCAAAACAGGGCTAACTATGGCCACACCTTC. It specifies CASSQNRANYGHTF.

V usage is TRBV12-3 or TRBV12-4 and J usage is TRBJ1-5; 7 nucleotides align to TRBD1. V gave up 7 bases and J gave up 3 bases; unmatched junction bases: 9. The CDR3 is made up of 15 amino acids. The CDR3, as DNA: TGTGCCAGCACTTCGACGGGACAGAACAATCAGCCCCAGCATTTT. This translates into CASTSTGQNNQPQHF.

This clonotype was seen once. The chain employs TRBV28 and TRBJ2-7; D might be TRBD2 (7 bases). Germline-derived CDR1 and CDR2 are MDHEN and SYDVKM. Trimming removed 2 bases from V and 5 bases from J, with 19 bases in between. The CDR3 covers 16 residues. CDR3 sequence (DNA): TGTGCCAGCAGTTTACATCAACAGGGAGGGTCCCACGAGCAGTACTTC. This codes for CASSLHQQGGSHEQYF.

Worth noting for this clonotype: This may come from a read error, since a much larger clone is one base off. The chain combines TRBV14 with TRBJ2-1, with 9 bases that match TRBD2. The germline V gene has CDR1 SGHDN and CDR2 FVKESK. The CDR3 spans 17 residues. The junction had 8 bases not matched to a gene; V was cut back by 1 base and J by 4 bases. In nucleotides, the CDR3 is TGTGCCAGCAGCCAAGGACTCCCTAGCGGGATATACAATGAGCAGTTCTTC. Its translation: CASSQGLPSGIYNEQFF.

As concerns this clonotype: A read error is likely, as this CDR3 ends without the conserved phenylalanine or tryptophan. For the CDR3, the DNA is TGTGCCAGCAGCCAAGAAGGGGCCGCTAGCCGGGCGCCCGAGCAGTTCGTC. This translates into CASSQEGAASRAPEQFV. The chain uses TRBV4-2 and TRBJ2-1; D is tentatively TRBD1 or TRBD2 (5 bases each). CDR3 size: 17 residues. Deletions cut 0 bases from V and 10 bases from J, with 22 bases between. Germline V lookup: CDR1 LGHNA, CDR2 YNFKEQ.

Remarks on this clonotype: At one end, the junction sequence differs from germline, possibly due to a read error. V is TRBV4-1 and J is TRBJ2-2, with TRBD1 matching over 9 bases. This CDR3 spans 16 amino acids. Per the germline V gene, CDR1 is MGHRA and CDR2 is YSYEKL. DNA for the CDR3: TGCGCCAGCAGCCATAAAGGACAGGGGATCCCCGGGGTGCTGTTTTTT. This encodes CASSHKGQGIPGVLFF.

With respect to this clonotype: One base away lies a much larger clone, so this may be a sequencing read error. CDR3 DNA sequence: TGTGCCAGCAGCTTACAGCCAGGGGGTGATTGCGAGCAGTACTTC. Translated, it gives CASSLQPGGDCEQYF. The chain recombines TRBV7-8 with TRBJ2-7; 7 nucleotides line up with TRBD1. Germline assignment: CDR1 SGHVS and CDR2 FQNEAQ. The CDR3 contains 15 residues. Trimming at V came to 2 bases and at J to 6 bases, leaving 10 bases not matched to a gene. The whole variable domain, filled in from reference TRBV7-8 and TRBJ2-7, reads GAGVSQSPRYKVAKRGQDVALRCDPISGHVSLFWYQQALGQGPEFLTYFQNEAQLDKSGLPSDRFFAERPEGSVSTLKIQRTQQEDSAVYLCASSLQPGGDCEQYFGPGTRLTVT.